One and the same sample provided the 4 T cell receptor beta chains below, sequenced in a study of cytomegalovirus exposure and HLA in healthy donors (TCRdb year 2017). The library was obtained by the immunoSEQ multiplex PCR assay. For the multiplex PCR, a mixture combining 60 forward primers for TCR Vbeta segments and 13 reverse primers for TCR Jbeta segments was used. TCRdb limited this immuneACCESS table to in-frame rearrangements with V and J called. A share of clones is missing; checked studies link under half to unresolved V genes, and the rest is unexplained. This sample lists around 91,000 clones; 75% to 80% were detected once. Roughly 4.5% of the sample belongs to the ten largest clones. Sequenced input: PBMCs. The receptors were gathered from a woman in her thirties or forties in good health and CMV-seropositive.

This rearrangement joins TRBV19 to TRBJ2-4; D is ambiguous. V lost 8 bases to trimming and J lost 3 bases, with 11 bases between them. The germline CDR1 and CDR2 sequences are LNHDA and SQIVND (reference sequence). CDR3 length equals 13 residues. The CDR3 protein is CASLEFDKNIQYF. In DNA, the CDR3 is TGTGCCAGTTTGGAGTTCGACAAAAACATTCAGTACTTC.

The chain employs TRBV2 and TRBJ1-2; D might be TRBD1 (6 bases). The CDR3 sequence is 13 residues long. V was pared by 5 bases and J by 4 bases, with 11 bases between. Germline V gene lookup returns CDR1 SNHLY and CDR2 FYNNEI. CDR3 in DNA: TGTGCCAGCAGTTCCGGGACATCCTATGGCTACACCTTC. Its protein is CASSSGTSYGYTF. Drawing the rest from reference TRBV2 and TRBJ1-2, the complete variable domain is EPEVTQTPSHQVTQMGQEVILRCVPISNHLYFYWYRQILGQKVEFLVSFYNNEISEKSEIFDDQFSVERPDGSNFTLKIRSTKLEDSAMYFCASSSGTSYGYTFGSGTRLTVV.

The genes are TRBV12-5 and TRBJ2-2, with TRBD1 identical over 8 bases. The germline gives CDR1 LGHNT, CDR2 FRNRAP. Trimming took 2 bases from V and 8 from J; bases not matched to a gene: 1. The CDR3 consists of 13 residues. CDR3 region: CASGLTGGGELFF. The CDR3 region has the DNA TGTGCTAGTGGTTTGACAGGGGGAGGGGAGCTGTTTTTT.

The chain employs TRBV11-3 and TRBJ2-5; 9 bases agree with TRBD1. The J segment lost 7 bases and the V segment lost 5 bases, leaving 8 bases of the junction unmatched. Germline CDR1 is SGHNT and CDR2 is YENEEA. This CDR3 comprises 14 residues. The DNA for the CDR3 is TGTGCCAGCAGCCCCATTGACAGGGGGGGGACCCAGTACTTC. Amino acid sequence: CASSPIDRGGTQYF.